This T cell receptor beta chain was captured by sequencing in a study of blood T cell repertoires in COVID-19. Study-wide background: Researchers got acute and convalescent COVID-19 samples from the United States, Italy and Spain.

TCRdb's copy holds only in-frame clones and misses some; the assay was immunoSEQ multiplex PCR. The data show 80,000 to 100,000 clones, with about 90% seen just once and about 1.5% held by the top ten. The sample taken for sequencing was peripheral blood. The receptor was derived from a human donor with active COVID-19. The donor label of this sample is uncertain.

The CDR3 region is CAWSASTDTQYF. The CDR3 bases are TGTGCCTGGAGTGCGAGCACAGATACGCAGTATTTT. The chain has TRBV30 and TRBJ2-3, with D unresolved. V was pared by 1 base and J by 0 bases, with 2 bases between. Germline values: CDR1 GTSNPN, CDR2 SVGIG (reference sequence). There are 12 residues in the CDR3.